The 9 T cell receptor beta chains listed next were all sequenced from one sample in a study of T cell repertoires in cytomegalovirus infection. TCRdb reprocessed the reads with MiXCR, giving one entry per CDR3 protein. The table has more than 200,000 distinct CDR3 sequences, over 8% seen once. Sequencing was done on a sample of PBMCs. These receptor sequences come from a human donor in good health (CMV status not recorded). Some clones in this sample may be carry-over from other donors' samples.

This clonotype was recorded at least ten times. This chain connects TRBV27 to TRBJ2-7; TRBD1 matches 9 bases. CDR1 is MNHEY, CDR2 SMNVEV, per germline (reference sequence). Trimming removed 2 bases from V and 2 bases from J; junction bases left unmatched: 4. The CDR3 length is 15 residues. The CDR3 loop is CASSLGQGSPYEQYF. In DNA form, the CDR3 reads TGTGCCAGCAGTTTAGGACAGGGGAGTCCCTACGAGCAGTACTTC.

This clonotype was recorded many times. This chain links TRBV7-2 with TRBJ1-1; D unclear. The germline V gene encodes CDR1 SGHTA and CDR2 FQGNSA. The CDR3 sequence is 13 residues long. The V gene lost 2 bases and the J gene lost 5 bases, with 9 bases spanning the gap. DNA for the CDR3: TGTGCCAGCAGCTTAATTGGTCGGACTGAAGCTTTCTTT. Translated, it gives CASSLIGRTEAFF.

This chain connects TRBV6-2 or TRBV6-3 to TRBJ2-7; 12 bases are shared with TRBD2. The CDR3 is 14 residues long. The germline V gene encodes CDR1 MNHEY and CDR2 SVGEGT. V gave up 7 bases and J gave up 3 bases; unmatched junction bases: 4. The CDR3 nucleotides are TGTGCCAGCACCGTGACTAGCGGGAGCTACGAGCAGTACTTC. Translation: CASTVTSGSYEQYF.

This clonotype was detected only a few times. Given a much more abundant clone one base away, this may be a read error. The CDR3: CASSSDRDTEAFF. CDR3 DNA sequence: TGTGCCAGCAGCTCCGACAGGGACACTGAAGCTTTCTTT. The chain couples TRBV2 to TRBJ1-1; 7 nucleotides line up with TRBD1. Germline V gene lookup returns CDR1 SNHLY and CDR2 FYNNEI. The junction had 4 bases not matched to a gene; V was cut back by 6 bases and J by 3 bases. The length of the CDR3 is 13 residues.

This clonotype was seen more than once but under ten times. V usage is TRBV20-1 and J usage is TRBJ1-5; the D gene is possibly TRBD1 (5 bases). Per germline, CDR1 DFQATT and CDR2 SNEGSKA (reference sequence). This CDR3 contains 14 residues. V lost 4 bases and J lost 4, with 14 bases in between. CDR3 loop: CSATRAVRNQPQHF. The CDR3 DNA reads as TGCAGTGCTACCAGGGCCGTACGAAATCAGCCCCAGCATTTT.

Ten or more counts support this clonotype. J is TRBJ1-5 and V is TRBV27; D is perhaps TRBD1 (5 bases). V was trimmed by 2 bases and J by 6 bases, leaving 14 bases between them. CDR1 is MNHEY, CDR2 SMNVEV, per germline (reference sequence). The CDR3 has 15 amino acids. The CDR3 protein is CASSLGPGIGQPQHF. In DNA, the CDR3 is TGTGCCAGCAGTTTAGGTCCAGGGATTGGTCAGCCCCAGCATTTT.

The sample holds a few counts of this clonotype. The rearrangement uses TRBV15 and TRBJ2-3; a weak D match, TRBD2 (5 bases). Deletions cut 0 bases from V and 4 bases from J, with 11 bases between. The CDR3 length is 15 residues. Germline CDR1 LNHNV, CDR2 YYDKDF (reference sequence). CDR3 sequence: CATSRDRERADTQYF. CDR3 in DNA: TGTGCCACCAGCAGAGATCGAGAGAGGGCAGATACGCAGTATTTT.

The sample holds many counts of this clonotype. The chain employs TRBV7-6 and TRBJ2-7; 9 bases align to TRBD1. The CDR3 loop spans 17 amino acids. The germline gives CDR1 SGHVS, CDR2 FNYEAQ. Germline trimming cut 1 base from V and 1 base from J; bases unmatched to any gene: 8. As DNA, the CDR3 is TGTGCCAGCAGCTTAGGGGTTGGACAGGGGAGTTCCTACGAGCAGTACTTC. Amino acid sequence: CASSLGVGQGSSYEQYF.

This clonotype was detected only once. A clone one base away is much larger, so this may be a read error. Written as DNA, the CDR3 is TGTGCCGGCAGCTTAGGAGTGAGGGGCGATGAGCAGTTCTTC. Residues: CAGSLGVRGDEQFF. This sequence joins TRBV7-2 and TRBJ2-1, with D possibly called TRBD1 or TRBD2 (5 bases each). The CDR3 has 14 amino acids. In germline, CDR1 is SGHTA, CDR2 FQGNSA.